This T cell receptor (beta chain) was retrieved from a study of cytomegalovirus exposure and HLA in healthy donors. Whole-study findings and limits: For TCR beta chains, V- and J-gene trimming was later linked to a missense DCLRE1C variant. A list of roughly 160 TCR beta chains associated with cytomegalovirus was given. In an earlier analysis, about 90% or about 30%: the productive usage of most TCR beta V segments.

Per the germline V gene, CDR1 is SGHRS and CDR2 is YFSETQ. The CDR3 runs 16 residues. Trimming took off 4 bases at V and 0 bases at J, with 13 bases between the two ends. The study ran its PCR with 60 Vbeta and 13 Jbeta primers. Data came from immunoSEQ multiplex PCR; TCRdb stores just in-frame clones and leaves some out. Of some 91,000 clones listed, approximately 72% were seen once; the top ten hold 7.1%. Points on this clone: The antigen is not known.

Sequencing input: PBMCs. This receptor was taken from a man aged 35 to 55 in good health and CMV-seropositive. The chain has TRBV5-1 and TRBJ1-4; D is unresolved. This chain's CDR3 is CASSTEAPATNEKLFF. The CDR3 nucleotides read TGCGCCAGCAGCACCGAAGCACCCGCAACTAATGAAAAACTGTTTTTT.